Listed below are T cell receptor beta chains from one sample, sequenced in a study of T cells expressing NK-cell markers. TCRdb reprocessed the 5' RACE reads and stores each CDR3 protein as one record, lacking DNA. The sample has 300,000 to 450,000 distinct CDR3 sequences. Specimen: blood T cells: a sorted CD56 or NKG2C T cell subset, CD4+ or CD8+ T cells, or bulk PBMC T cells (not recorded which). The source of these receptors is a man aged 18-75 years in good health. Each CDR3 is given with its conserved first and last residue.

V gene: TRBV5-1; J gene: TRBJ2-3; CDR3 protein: CASTTSGGTDTQYF
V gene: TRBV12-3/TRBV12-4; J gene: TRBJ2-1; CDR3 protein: CASSSLTTSFLSNEQFF
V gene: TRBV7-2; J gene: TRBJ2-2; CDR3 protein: CASSRWGPGTGELFF
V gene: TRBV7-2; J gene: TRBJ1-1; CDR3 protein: CASSLGSRRADEAFF
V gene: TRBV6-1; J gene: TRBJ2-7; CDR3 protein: CASSGVTGGNYEQYF
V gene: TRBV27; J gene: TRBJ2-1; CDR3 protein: CASTNRVRGEQFF
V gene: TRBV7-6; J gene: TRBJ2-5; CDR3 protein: CASSHSTGRGETQYF
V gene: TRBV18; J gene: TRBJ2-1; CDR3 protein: CASSPPSNQGKQFF
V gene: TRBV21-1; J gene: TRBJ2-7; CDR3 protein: CASSKATWQTYYEQYF
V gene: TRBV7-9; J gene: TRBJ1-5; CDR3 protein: CASSSGTGVVSQPQHF
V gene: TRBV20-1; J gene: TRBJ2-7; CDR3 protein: CSASSPGAEKQYF
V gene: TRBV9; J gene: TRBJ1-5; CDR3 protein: CASSLTPDGNQPQHF
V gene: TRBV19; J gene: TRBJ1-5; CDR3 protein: CASRLGVGGNQPQHF
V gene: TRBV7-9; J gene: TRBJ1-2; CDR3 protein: CASSSGQGWDYGYTF
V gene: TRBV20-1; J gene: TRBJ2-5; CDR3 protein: CSASPSGGIETQYF
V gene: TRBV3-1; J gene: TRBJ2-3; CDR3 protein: CASSQDILQASDTQYF
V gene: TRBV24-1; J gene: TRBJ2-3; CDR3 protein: CATSVGGSSTDTQYF
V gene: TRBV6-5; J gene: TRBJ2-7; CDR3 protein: CASSYGDRALYEQYF
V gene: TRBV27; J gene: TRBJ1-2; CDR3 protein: CASSLGQGREGYTF
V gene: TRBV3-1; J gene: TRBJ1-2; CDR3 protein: CASSQGQGVQGYTF
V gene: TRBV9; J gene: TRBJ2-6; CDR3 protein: CASSEARGANVLTF
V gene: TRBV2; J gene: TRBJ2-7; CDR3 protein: CASRTHVSYEQYF
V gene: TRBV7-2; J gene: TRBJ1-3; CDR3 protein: CASSLEQDHRDTIYF